Following are 14 T cell receptor beta chains from one sample sequenced in a study of CD8+ T cells in alopecia areata. Sequencing templates came from extracted RNA that was reverse transcribed into cDNA. Only in-frame clones appear in the TCRdb table, and some are missing; sequencing was by immunoSEQ multiplex PCR. This sample comprises around 100,000 clones, none seen once only. The sample consisted of lesional skin. These receptors all come from a C3H/HeJ mouse with alopecia areata. These mice share the MHC haplotype H2-k.

As to this clone: The database protein in TCRdb disagrees with the DNA translation at residue 12; the sequence shown here was translated from the DNA. Mouse germline and gene names are used. The read ends 3 residues early relative to the CDR3; the germline J gene fills the gap. The gene calls are TRBV13-2 and TRBJ1-6, with D hard to call. TRBJ1-6 is labeled an ORF, and its function is uncertain. The CDR3 runs to 15 residues. Between the trimmed V and J ends, which lost 5 bases and 0 bases, there was a span of 9 bases. CDR1 and CDR2 (germline): NNHNN, SYGAGS (reference sequence). This CDR3 reads CASGTDHSYNSPLYF. The sequenced part of the CDR3 DNA is TGTGCCAGCGGAACAGATCATTCCTATAATTCGCCC.

This clone was detected a few times. The listed genes are named as in mouse. The sequence runs out 4 residues before the end of the CDR3; the remainder is reconstructed from the germline J gene. The chain joins TRBV13-3 to TRBJ2-7; TRBD2 matches 8 bases. Germline loops: CDR1 NNHDY, CDR2 SYVADS. The CDR3 loop spans 15 amino acids. With 2 bases clipped from V and 0 bases from J, the junction kept 4 bases outside the gene matches. Incomplete CDR3 DNA: TGTGCCAGCAGTGAAGGGGGGGGCTTCTCCTAT. This gives the protein CASSEGGGFSY. The full CDR3 sequence reads CASSEGGGFSYEQYF.

In its sample, this clone was seen a few times. The listed genes are named as in mouse. The read terminates 4 residues before the CDR3 end, so the remaining end is supplied by the germline J gene. The chain has TRBV13-3 and TRBJ2-5; 8 bases fit TRBD1. Germline V gene data show CDR1 as NNHDY and CDR2 as SYVADS. The CDR3 runs 12 residues. V lost 7 bases to trimming and J lost 3 bases; unmatched junction nucleotides: 1. The CDR3: CASRQGQDTQYF. CDR3 DNA, as far as it was read: TGTGCCAGCCGACAGGGGCAAGAC.

This clone was detected ten times or more. There is a difference at residue 10 between the TCRdb protein and the DNA translation, so the protein given here was translated from the DNA. Gene names refer to mouse genes. The read ends 3 residues early relative to the CDR3; the germline J gene fills the gap. The rearrangement uses TRBV13-3 and TRBJ1-6; unclear D gene. TRBJ1-6 is known as an ORF, though its function is uncertain. The germline V gene encodes CDR1 NNHDY and CDR2 SYVADS. The CDR3 is 13 residues long. V was cut by 6 bases and J by 3 bases, with 7 bases left in between. This CDR3 reads CASTQDYNSPLYF. The part of the CDR3 DNA that was read is TGTGCCAGCACTCAGGACTATAATTCGCCC.

This clone has ten or more counts. The gene names given are mouse names. The sequenced fragment ends 4 residues before the CDR3 boundary, so the rest is inferred from the germline J gene. This rearrangement joins TRBV13-3 to TRBJ2-3, with D possibly being TRBD1 (5 bases). V gave up 2 bases and J gave up 4 bases, with 8 bases separating them. Per germline, CDR1 NNHDY and CDR2 SYVADS. The CDR3 is made up of 13 amino acids. The CDR3 DNA, read in part, is TGTGCCAGCAGTGACGGACAATCAGAA. Its translation: CASSDGQSE. The full CDR3 protein is CASSDGQSETLYF.

Of note for this clone: Gene names are the mouse ones. With the read ending 4 residues before the CDR3 end, the germline J gene is used to fill in that end. The genes are TRBV13-3 and TRBJ2-7; TRBD2 agrees at 7 bases. Germline V gene lookup returns CDR1 NNHDY and CDR2 SYVADS. The CDR3 has 15 residues. The covered CDR3 bases are TGTGCCAGCAGTCCCTTAACTGGGGCGAAATAT. It encodes CASSPLTGAKY. The whole CDR3 is CASSPLTGAKYEQYF.

This clone was counted many times. The protein given in TCRdb and the translation of the DNA differ at residue 12, and the sequence presented here derives from the DNA. All gene names here are mouse names. Read data end 3 residues before the CDR3 end; the end is taken from the germline J gene. V is TRBV13-3 and J is TRBJ1-3; 9 bases are shared with TRBD1. V shed 1 base and J 4 bases; nucleotides not matched to a gene: 3. The CDR3 covers 15 residues. Per germline, CDR1 NNHDY and CDR2 SYVADS. The part of the CDR3 DNA that was read is TGTGCCAGCAGTGATTATGGACAGGGGGGAAATACG. It translates to CASSDYGQGGNT. The entire CDR3 protein is CASSDYGQGGNTLYF.

This clone was observed many times. These gene names are mouse names. The observed sequence ends 4 residues before the CDR3 terminus, with the missing tail filled in from the germline J gene. This sequence joins TRBV13-3 and TRBJ2-1; possible D gene TRBD1, 6 bases. The CDR3 totals 16 residues. Trimming took 2 bases from V and 3 from J, leaving 15 bases between them. CDR1 NNHDY and CDR2 SYVADS come from the germline V gene. CDR3 DNA, as far as it was read: TGTGCCAGCAGTGACACAGGGAGGAGACTCTATGCT. Translation gives CASSDTGRRLYA. From start to end, the CDR3 is CASSDTGRRLYAEQFF.

Concerning this clone: The TCRdb protein fails to match the DNA translation at residue 9; the protein reported here was translated from the DNA. Gene names refer to mouse genes. The read ends 3 residues before the CDR3 terminus; that terminus is restored from the germline J gene. This rearrangement joins TRBV19 to TRBJ1-3; 7 nucleotides agree with TRBD1. CDR1 is FNHDT, CDR2 SITEND, per germline (reference sequence). V dropped 4 bases and J dropped 7; count of bases not matched to a gene: 2. The CDR3 runs 12 residues. CDR3 residues: CASSEGQNTLYF. CDR3 DNA (partial): TGTGCCAGCAGTGAGGGACAGAATACG.

This clone has a handful of counts. Gene and germline names: mouse. Coverage ceases 4 residues before the CDR3 finishes, and the germline J gene fills in the end. This sequence joins TRBV5 and TRBJ2-1; 7 positions agree with TRBD1. This CDR3 is 15 amino acids long. Germline lookup yields CDR1 LGHNA and CDR2 YNLKQL (reference sequence). J lost 4 bases, V lost 2 bases, and 5 bases had no gene match. The sequenced part of the CDR3 DNA is TGTGCCAGCAGCCAAAACCGGGACAGATATGCT. This codes for CASSQNRDRYA. The full CDR3 protein is CASSQNRDRYAEQFF.

Turning to this clone: Each gene name is a mouse one. The read falls 4 residues short of the CDR3 end, and the missing part is taken from the germline J gene. The chain is built from TRBV13-3 and TRBJ1-2, with 7 bases fitting TRBD1. CDR3 length: 14 residues. J was trimmed by 4 bases and V by 2 bases; bases with no gene match: 5. Germline CDR1 and CDR2: NNHDY and SYVADS. The CDR3 sequence: CASSDTGVSSDYTF. The sequenced CDR3 bases are TGTGCCAGCAGTGACACAGGGGTATCCTCC.

As regards this clone: TCRdb lists a protein that is different at residue 14 from the translated DNA; the protein given here uses the DNA translation. All gene names here are mouse names. The read ends 3 residues early relative to the CDR3; the germline J gene fills the gap. The V call is TRBV13-2, the J call TRBJ1-6; D remains unclear. TRBJ1-6 is classed as an ORF, of uncertain function. The CDR3 is 17 residues long. CDR1 NNHNN and CDR2 SYGAGS come from the germline V gene (reference sequence). V was pared by 0 bases and J by 0 bases, with 10 bases between. Partial CDR3 DNA: TGTGCCAGCGGTGATGGAGCAGGAAATTCCTATAATTCGCCC. Translating gives CASGDGAGNSYNSP. The full CDR3 protein reads CASGDGAGNSYNSPLYF.

There are many counts of this clone. Gene names denote mouse genes. The CDR3 end falls 4 residues outside the read, so it is completed with the germline J gene. The V call is TRBV13-3, the J call TRBJ2-5, with D unclear. The germline V gene encodes CDR1 NNHDY and CDR2 SYVADS. Deletions cut 6 bases from V and 0 bases from J, with 8 bases between. The CDR3 is 13 amino acids. The CDR3 is CASKGRNQDTQYF. The sequenced CDR3 bases are TGTGCCAGCAAGGGTCGTAACCAAGAC.

Remarks on this clone: Genes here carry mouse names. Read sequence stops 4 residues before the CDR3 end, and the germline J gene provides the missing end. This rearrangement joins TRBV13-3 to TRBJ2-1; D is uncertain. This CDR3 region has 17 residues. Between the trimmed V and J ends, which lost 0 bases and 0 bases, there was a span of 13 bases. CDR1 NNHDY and CDR2 SYVADS come from the germline V gene. The CDR3 loop is CASSDAGSNNNYAEQFF. The sequenced part of the CDR3 DNA is TGTGCCAGCAGTGATGCAGGCAGCAACAATAACTATGCT.